This record covers a single TCR beta chain. The target of this receptor is not known. No much larger clone exists at a distance of one base, and base qualities are not known. Library method: the immunoSEQ multiplex PCR assay. For the original study's pipeline: A statistical classification framework was built to diagnose cytomegalovirus status from the catalog of TCR beta chain sequences. Not all clones reach the TCRdb copy of this immuneACCESS table, which keeps in-frame sequences only. Checked studies attribute under half of the gap to unresolved V genes and leave the rest unexplained. V and J calls and clone size come straight from that table; D and trimming were deduced from the DNA. The sample contains around 70,000 clones, over 85% of them found a single time. The top ten hold roughly 1.6% of the sample. This sample stems from a study of cytomegalovirus exposure and HLA in healthy donors (dated 2017 in TCRdb). In terms of the full investigation: According to a later analysis, one platform produced both the roughly 120 validation repertoires and the 620 or so repertoires of the first cohort. To predict cytomegalovirus infection status, the study brought together high-throughput TCR immunosequencing, statistical association of individual TCRs with disease status, and machine learning. The study aimed to test whether cataloging public T cell receptors could reveal signatures of past pathogen exposure. Besides the first cohort of under 700 subjects, a separate validation cohort made up of 120 different subjects was used. Findings and caveats that apply to the study as a whole: The validation cohort had no HLA typing available for a later analysis, so co-occurrence within that cohort was assessed over all 120 or so repertoires. Most TCR sequences were seen in very few donors, while some public TCRs were found in many individuals. A few of the identified cytomegalovirus-associated TCR beta chains were confirmed in vitro to be specific for cytomegalovirus antigens. The authors suggested that the approach could potentially be extended to other disease states and immunological phenotypes. In both the original and validation cohorts, the classifier was reported to diagnose cytomegalovirus status with high specificity and sensitivity. Subsequent analysis determined that TCRs grouped into clusters in the first cohort also showed a tendency toward co-occurrence across the roughly 130 validation repertoires, and approximately 94% of cluster scores exceeded 0. The study gave a list of some 150 TCR beta chains associated with cytomegalovirus.

Ends trimmed: V by 0 bases, J by 8 bases; bases unmatched to a gene: 8. The CDR3 numbers 16 residues from cysteine through phenylalanine. Only CDR3 DNA remains: 48 bases, in frame from the first base. CDR1 MDHEN and CDR2 SYDVKM were looked up in the germline V gene. The donors were included in the validation cohort of over a hundred subjects, a group kept apart from the approximately 700-subject first cohort. Sequences were obtained from PBMCs. Recombination linked TRBV28 to TRBJ2-4; TRBD2 matches 9 bases in the middle. The source of this sequence is a man aged 18 to 30 in good health and CMV-seropositive. DNA sequence: TGTGCCAGCAGTTTATGGGTAGCGGGAGTTTCGGACATTCAGTACTTC. Its translation is CASSLWVAGVSDIQYF. Reference TRBV28 and TRBJ2-4 proteins supply the regions before and after the CDR3; the full variable domain is: DVKVTQSSRYLVKRTGEKVFLECVQDMDHENMFWYRQDPGLGLRLIYFSYDVKMKEKGDIPEGYSVSREKKERFSLILESASTNQTSMYLCASSLWVAGVSDIQYFGAGTRLSVL.